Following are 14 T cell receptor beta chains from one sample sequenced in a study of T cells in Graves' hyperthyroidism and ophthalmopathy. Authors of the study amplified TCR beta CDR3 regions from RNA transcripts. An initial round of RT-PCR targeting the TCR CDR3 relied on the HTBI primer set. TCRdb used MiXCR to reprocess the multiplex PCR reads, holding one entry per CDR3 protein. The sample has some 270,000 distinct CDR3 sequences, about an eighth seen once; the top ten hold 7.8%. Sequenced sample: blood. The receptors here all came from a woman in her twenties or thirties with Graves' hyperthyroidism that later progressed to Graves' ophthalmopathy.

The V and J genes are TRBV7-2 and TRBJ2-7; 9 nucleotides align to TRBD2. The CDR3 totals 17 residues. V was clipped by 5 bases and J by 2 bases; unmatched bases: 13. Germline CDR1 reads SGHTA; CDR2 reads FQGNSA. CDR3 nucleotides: TGTGCCAGCAGCGCTCCGGGACTAGCCGAGGATCCCTACGAGCAGTACTTC. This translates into CASSAPGLAEDPYEQYF.

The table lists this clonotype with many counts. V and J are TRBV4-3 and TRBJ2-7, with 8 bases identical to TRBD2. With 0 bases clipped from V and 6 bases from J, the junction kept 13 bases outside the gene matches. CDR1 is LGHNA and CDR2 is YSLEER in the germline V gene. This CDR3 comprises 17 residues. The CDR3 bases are TGCGCCAGCAGCCAAGAGGGCGGACTAGCTTATTTTAGCGAGCAGTACTTC. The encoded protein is CASSQEGGLAYFSEQYF.

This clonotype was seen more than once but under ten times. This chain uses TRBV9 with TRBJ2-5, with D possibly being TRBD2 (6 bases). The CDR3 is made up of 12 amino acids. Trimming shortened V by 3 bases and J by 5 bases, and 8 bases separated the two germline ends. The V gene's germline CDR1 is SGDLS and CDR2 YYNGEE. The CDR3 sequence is CASSGLDETQYF. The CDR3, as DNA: TGTGCCAGCAGCGGACTAGATGAGACCCAGTACTTC.

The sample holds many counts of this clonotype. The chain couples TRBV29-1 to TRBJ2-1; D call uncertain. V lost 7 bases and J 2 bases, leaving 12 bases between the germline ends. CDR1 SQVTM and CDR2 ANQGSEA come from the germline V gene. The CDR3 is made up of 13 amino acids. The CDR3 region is CSAPIAPYNEQFF. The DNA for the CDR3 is TGCAGCGCCCCGATTGCCCCCTACAATGAGCAGTTCTTC.

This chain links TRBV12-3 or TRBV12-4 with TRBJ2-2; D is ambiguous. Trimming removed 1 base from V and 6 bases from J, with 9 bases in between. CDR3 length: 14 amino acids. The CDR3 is CASSLVTSAGELFF. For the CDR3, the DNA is TGTGCCAGCAGTTTAGTGACAAGTGCCGGGGAGCTGTTTTTT.

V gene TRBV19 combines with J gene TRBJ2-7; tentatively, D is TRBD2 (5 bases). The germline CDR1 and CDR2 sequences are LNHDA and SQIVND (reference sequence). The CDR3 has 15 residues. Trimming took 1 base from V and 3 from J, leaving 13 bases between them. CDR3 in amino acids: CASSIGLARDYEQYF. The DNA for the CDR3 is TGTGCCAGTAGTATAGGGCTGGCCCGGGACTACGAGCAGTACTTC.

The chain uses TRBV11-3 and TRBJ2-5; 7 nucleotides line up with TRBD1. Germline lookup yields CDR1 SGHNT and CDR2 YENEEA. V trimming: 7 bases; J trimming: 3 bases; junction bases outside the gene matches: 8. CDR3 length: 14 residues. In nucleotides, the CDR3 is TGTGCCAGCAACCGTCCGGGACAGAAAGAGACCCAGTACTTC. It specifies CASNRPGQKETQYF.

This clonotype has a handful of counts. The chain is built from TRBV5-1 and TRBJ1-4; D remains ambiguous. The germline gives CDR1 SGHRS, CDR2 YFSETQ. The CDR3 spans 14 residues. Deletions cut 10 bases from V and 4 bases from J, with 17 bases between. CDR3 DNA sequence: TGCGCCGCTGGGCCCGCAGCCGGTAATGAAAAACTGTTTTTT. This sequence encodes CAAGPAAGNEKLFF.

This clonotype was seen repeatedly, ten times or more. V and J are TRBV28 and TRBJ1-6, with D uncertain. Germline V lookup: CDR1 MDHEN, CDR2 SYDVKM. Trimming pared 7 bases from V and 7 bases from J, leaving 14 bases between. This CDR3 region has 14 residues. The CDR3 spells CASTGTSNNSPLHF. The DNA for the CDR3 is TGTGCCAGCACCGGTACAAGTAACAATTCACCCCTCCACTTT.

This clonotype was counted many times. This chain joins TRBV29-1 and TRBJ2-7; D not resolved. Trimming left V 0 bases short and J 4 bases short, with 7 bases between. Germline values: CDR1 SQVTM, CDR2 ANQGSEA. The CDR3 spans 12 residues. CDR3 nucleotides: TGCAGCGTTGAAGACTACTCATACGAGCAGTACTTC. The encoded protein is CSVEDYSYEQYF.

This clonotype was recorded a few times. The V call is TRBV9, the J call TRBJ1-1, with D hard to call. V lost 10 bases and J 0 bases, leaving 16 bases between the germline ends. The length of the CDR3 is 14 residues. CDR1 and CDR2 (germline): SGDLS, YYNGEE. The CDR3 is CASGGGLVNTEAFF. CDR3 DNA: TGTGCCTCCGGTGGAGGTTTGGTGAACACTGAAGCTTTCTTT.

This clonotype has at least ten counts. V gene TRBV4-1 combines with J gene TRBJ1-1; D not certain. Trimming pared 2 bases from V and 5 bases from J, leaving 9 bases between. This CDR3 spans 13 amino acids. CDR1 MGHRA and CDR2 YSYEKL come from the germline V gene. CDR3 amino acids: CASSQTKTTEAFF. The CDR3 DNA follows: TGCGCCAGCAGCCAAACTAAGACTACTGAAGCTTTCTTT.

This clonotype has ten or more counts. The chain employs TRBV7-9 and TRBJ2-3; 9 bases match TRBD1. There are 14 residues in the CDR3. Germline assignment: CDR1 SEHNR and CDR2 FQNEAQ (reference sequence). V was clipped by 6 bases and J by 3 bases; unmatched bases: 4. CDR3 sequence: CASRGQGATDTQYF. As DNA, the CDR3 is TGTGCCAGCAGGGGACAGGGTGCGACAGATACGCAGTATTTT.

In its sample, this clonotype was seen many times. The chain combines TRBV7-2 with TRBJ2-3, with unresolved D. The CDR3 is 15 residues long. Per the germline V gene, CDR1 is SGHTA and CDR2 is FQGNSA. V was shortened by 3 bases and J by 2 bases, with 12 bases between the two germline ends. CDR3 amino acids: CASSFGATHTDTQYF. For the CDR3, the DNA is TGTGCCAGCAGCTTTGGAGCGACCCACACAGATACGCAGTATTTT.